This TCR beta chain emerged from a study of identifying expanded T cells in peripheral blood (dated by TCRdb to between 2019 and 2020). About the study as a whole: Technical replicates were generated by sequencing separate aliquots of the same genomic DNA pool, with four replicates compared pairwise.

No immune events, such as infections, were documented for the healthy donors during the collection period. Healthy-donor blood repertoires served as a training cohort to calibrate time-dependent variance in a beta-binomial model of T-cell clone differential abundance. The training cohort was composed of some ten healthy donors, 3 female and 7 male. Donor ages ranged from about 25 to 64 years, with an average of around 45 years. Whole blood was collected from each healthy donor at three time points spaced around two weeks apart and obtained from a commercial supplier. For immunosequencing, genomic DNA was extracted from whole blood that had not been sorted. Turning to this clone: Its antigen is still unknown. No qualities accompany the bases; no much larger clone lies one base away.

The germline ends are 12 bases apart after V is trimmed by 4 bases and J by 5 bases. For CDR1 and CDR2, the germline V gene lists SGDLS and YYNGEE. Spanning cysteine to phenylalanine, the CDR3 consists of 13 amino acids. Only CDR3 DNA remains: 39 bases, in frame from the first base. The full study reports these points: Between technical replicates the binomial model flagged about 1.2 differentially abundant clones, whereas over roughly 2 weeks the binomial model flagged about 16.4 and over about 4 weeks around 19. Both the number of clones called differentially abundant and the false-positive rate were significantly reduced by the beta-binomial model across all healthy-donor time intervals. The authors expected biological variance in healthy repertoires might increase further over much longer intervals such as months to years. In all healthy donors, the variance in clone template counts between samples taken roughly 14 days apart rose significantly as total template count increased.

The immunoSEQ Assay, which relies on bias-controlled multiplex PCR amplification of genomic DNA, was used to profile TCRbeta CDR3 regions. On the study's bioinformatics: The absolute abundance of each unique TCRbeta CDR3 region was quantified after sequences were collapsed and filtered. Two models were used to test differential abundance: a binomial model (Fisher-equivalent) and a beta-binomial model that adds time-dependent variance fitted from healthy donors. Clones with fewer than 5 combined templates were removed, and a clone was called differentially abundant if the clone's Benjamini-Hochberg FDR was below 0.01. In the beta-binomial model, variance was expressed as a function of the total template count across the two samples, in the form v = (b*log(k)+a)^2. The immuneACCESS repertoire file appears here via TCRdb, limited to in-frame rearrangements. These files lack a portion of the clones; in checked studies, under half of the deficit traces to unresolved V genes, and the cause of the others is not known. V, J and clone size reflect that table, while D and trimming were determined from the DNA. The sample data list 75,000 to 95,000 clones, and 70% to 90% of these were observed just once. The top ten hold approximately 3% of the sample.

Source material: blood. The clonotype was recovered from a person aged 18-70 years in good health. The chain was built from TRBV9 and TRBJ1-1, with no confident D gene call. The DNA reads TGTGCCAGCAGCCCCGTCTCGGGGACTGAAGCTTTCTTT. Its amino acids are CASSPVSGTEAFF.